These 7 T cell receptor beta chains share one sample of origin, sequenced in a study of cytomegalovirus exposure and HLA in healthy donors. Researchers ran the PCR with 60 Vbeta and 13 Jbeta primers. Sequencing was performed with immunoSEQ multiplex PCR; in TCRdb, only in-frame clones are kept and a portion is missing. Of about 57,000 clones in the sample, approximately 80% are singletons; the top ten hold around 4.5%. The sample was PBMCs. Every receptor here comes from a man in his thirties or forties in good health and CMV-seronegative.

The chain recombines TRBV6-6 with TRBJ1-1, with D unresolved. This CDR3 has 14 amino acids. The germline V gene has CDR1 MNHNY and CDR2 SVGAGI (reference sequence). V was shortened by 0 bases and J by 1 base, with 6 bases between the two germline ends. The CDR3 protein is CASSYSLRNTEAFF. The CDR3 DNA reads TGTGCCAGCAGTTACTCGCTCAGGAACACTGAAGCTTTCTTT.

This clone appeared once. The J gene is TRBJ2-7, the V gene TRBV5-1; TRBD1 agrees at 11 bases. The CDR3 loop spans 14 amino acids. The V gene end was trimmed by 4 bases and the J gene end by 3 bases; junction bases not matched to a gene: 3. Germline V gene sequence: CDR1 SGHRS, CDR2 YFSETQ. CDR3 sequence: CASSVGTGGYEQYF. CDR3 nucleotides: TGCGCCAGCAGCGTCGGGACAGGGGGCTACGAGCAGTACTTC.

The chain uses TRBV10-3 and TRBJ1-6; D might be TRBD1 (6 bases). The germline V gene has CDR1 ENHRY and CDR2 SYGVKD. Trimming removed 4 bases at V and 9 bases at J, with 19 bases between. The CDR3 is 16 residues long. The CDR3, as DNA: TGTGCCATCAGTGGTGGTGGGCAGGGGAGTTCTTCACCCCTCCACTTT. Residues: CAISGGGQGSSSPLHF.

This clone was picked up one time. V gene TRBV4-3 combines with J gene TRBJ2-1; TRBD2 matches at 10 bases. The CDR3 runs to 16 residues. Germline lookup yields CDR1 LGHNA and CDR2 YSLEER. Trimming removed 4 bases from V and 1 base from J; junction bases left unmatched: 4. CDR3 loop: CASSRIAGGSYNEQFF. As DNA, the CDR3 is TGCGCCAGCAGCCGAATAGCGGGGGGTTCCTACAATGAGCAGTTCTTC.

V is TRBV5-1 and J is TRBJ1-2; D not resolved. Looked up from germline, CDR1 is SGHRS and CDR2 is YFSETQ. V lost 4 bases, J lost 3 bases, and 10 bases lay in between. The CDR3 spans 13 residues. The CDR3 bases are TGCGCCAGCAGCCAGGAGGCAGACTATGGCTACACCTTC. Protein product: CASSQEADYGYTF.

The chain uses TRBV9 and TRBJ1-2; TRBD1 matches at 11 bases. The CDR3 has 14 amino acids. After removal of 3 bases from V and 7 bases from J, the junction contained 5 bases not matched to a gene. Per the germline V gene, CDR1 is SGDLS and CDR2 is YYNGEE. Here the CDR3 DNA reads TGTGCCAGCAGCGCCGGGACAGGGGGAGGTGGCTACACCTTC. Its translation: CASSAGTGGGGYTF.

V usage is TRBV5-6 and J usage is TRBJ1-1; D is uncertain. The CDR3 covers 14 residues. CDR1 and CDR2 from the germline V gene are SGHDT and YYEEEE. Between the trimmed V and J ends, which lost 0 bases and 11 bases, there was a span of 17 bases. CDR3 bases: TGTGCCAGCAGCTTGGCCGTCACTCACCGAGGGGCTTTCTTT. Residues: CASSLAVTHRGAFF.